A selection of T cell receptor beta chains follows, all from one sample in a study of blood T cells in healthy people across ages. TCRdb called the 5' RACE reads again in MiXCR, with one record for every CDR3 protein. The table includes hundreds of thousands of distinct CDR3 sequences, roughly three fifths detected once. Sequencing input: blood. These receptors originate from a man in his forties in good health. The CDR3 runs from the conserved cysteine through the conserved F or W. D genes are given only for firm matches. The size entry is marked missing in some rows and otherwise reads once, few, many or a size class.

. | TRBJ1-1 | 13 | TRBV2 | . | TGTGCCAGCAGTAACCATGGGGGCACTGAAGCTTTCTTT | CASSNHGGTEAFF
few | TRBJ2-5 | 16 | TRBV12-3/TRBV12-4 | TRBD1 | TGTGCCAGCAGTTTATATCAGGGGGCAGTGGTGGAGACCCAGTACTTC | CASSLYQGAVVETQYF
few | TRBJ2-7 | 20 | TRBV29-1 | TRBD1 | TGCAGCGTTGATAGTACTTCAGGGACAGGGGGGCAAAAATCCCCCTACGAGCAGTACTTC | CSVDSTSGTGGQKSPYEQYF
few | TRBJ1-2 | 14 | TRBV6-1 | . | TGTGCCAGCAGGCCAGAGGGGCGAAGCTATGGCTACACCTTC | CASRPEGRSYGYTF
. | TRBJ2-1 | 14 | TRBV12-3/TRBV12-4 | . | TGTGCCATCCAAGGACGGGGGAAAGGGGATGAGCAGTTCTTC | CAIQGRGKGDEQFF
few | TRBJ2-3 | 17 | TRBV28 | TRBD2 | TGTGCCAGCAGTTCCCCTCGAGTAGCGGGGCCAGCAGATACGCAGTATTTT | CASSSPRVAGPADTQYF
few | TRBJ2-7 | 11 | TRBV24-1 | . | TGTGCCACCAGTGATTTGAACGAGCAGTACTTC | CATSDLNEQYF
. | TRBJ2-3 | 16 | TRBV7-2 | TRBD2 | TGTGCCAGCAGCTTACTAGCGGGGGGAAATACAGATACGCAGTATTTT | CASSLLAGGNTDTQYF
. | TRBJ2-1 | 15 | TRBV10-3 | . | TGTGCCATCAGTGAACAGGACTGGGGACCTAATGAGCAGTTCTTC | CAISEQDWGPNEQFF
few | TRBJ2-7 | 13 | TRBV12-3/TRBV12-4 | . | TGTGCCAGCAGTTTCGGATCCCCCTACGAGCAGTACTTC | CASSFGSPYEQYF
once | TRBJ2-3 | 13 | TRBV6-2/TRBV6-3 | . | TGTGCCAGCAGGGAGGGGTACTCGGATACGCAGTATTTT | CASREGYSDTQYF
. | TRBJ2-5 | 14 | TRBV7-9 | TRBD1 | TGTGCCAGCAGCCAGACTGACAGGGTCGATGGGCAGTACTTC | CASSQTDRVDGQYF
. | TRBJ1-1 | 14 | TRBV3-1 | . | TGTGCCAGCAGCCAAGAACTCCCGAACACTGAAGCTTTCTTT | CASSQELPNTEAFF
few | TRBJ2-1 | 10 | TRBV29-1 | . | TGCAGCGGAATGGAATTGGAGCAGTTCTTC | CSGMELEQFF
. | TRBJ2-5 | 14 | TRBV5-4 | . | TGTGCCAGCAGCCTTATCGGGAGCCAAGAGACCCAGTACTTC | CASSLIGSQETQYF
. | TRBJ2-7 | 14 | TRBV7-2 | TRBD1 | TGTGCCAGCAGCATCGACAGGGTCCCCTACGAGCAGTACTTC | CASSIDRVPYEQYF
. | TRBJ2-5 | 17 | TRBV4-3 | TRBD2 | TGCGCCAGCAGCATGGGACTAGCGGGAGAGGATTTCTACGAGCGGTACTTC | CASSMGLAGEDFYERYF
. | TRBJ2-1 | 13 | TRBV29-1 | . | TGCAGCGCCCGCACTGGGGGAAACGATGAGCAGTTCTTC | CSARTGGNDEQFF
. | TRBJ2-3 | 16 | TRBV27 | . | TGTGCCAGCAGTTTATACCCGGGGGCGCTTCCAGATACGCAGTATTTT | CASSLYPGALPDTQYF
. | TRBJ2-3 | 16 | TRBV14 | . | TGTGCCAGCAGCCAATCCAGCATGGGAGAGACAGATACGCAGTATTTT | CASSQSSMGETDTQYF
few | TRBJ2-5 | 19 | TRBV3-1 | TRBD2 | TGTGCCAGCAGCCAGCGCAAAAGCACCGGGACTAGCGGCCAAGAGACCCAGTACTTC | CASSQRKSTGTSGQETQYF
few | TRBJ2-1 | 15 | TRBV28 | TRBD2 | TGTGCCAGCAGTCCGCCGGTAGCGGGAGGCCATGAGCAGTTCTTC | CASSPPVAGGHEQFF
once | TRBJ2-3 | 16 | TRBV6-6 | TRBD1 | TGTGCCAGCAGTTACCTAGAGACAGGGGCCACAGATACGCAGTATTTT | CASSYLETGATDTQYF
. | TRBJ2-7 | 15 | TRBV3-1 | . | TGTGCCAGCAGCCAGGGGCGGCAATCCTACAATGAGCAGTACTTC | CASSQGRQSYNEQYF
. | TRBJ2-3 | 13 | TRBV7-3 | . | TGTGCCAGCAGCTCTTCGAACGTAGATACGCAGTATTTT | CASSSSNVDTQYF
. | TRBJ2-4 | 14 | TRBV7-3 | . | TGTGCCAGCAGCACCGCCGGGACGGCACGGGAGCAGTACTTC | CASSTAGTAREQYF
. | TRBJ1-2 | 13 | TRBV7-6 | . | TGTGCCAGCAGCTTAGTCTCAGGCTATGGCTACACCTTC | CASSLVSGYGYTF
many | TRBJ2-4 | 14 | TRBV20-1 | . | TGCAGTGCTAGAGATTCCGGTGCCAAAAACATTCAGTACTTC | CSARDSGAKNIQYF
once | TRBJ2-7 | 15 | TRBV7-9 | TRBD1 | TGTGCCAGCAGCTTAGAGCGCACAGGGGCCTACGAGCAGTACTTC | CASSLERTGAYEQYF
. | TRBJ1-2 | 13 | TRBV29-1 | . | TGCAGCGCCTCGACAGGAAAAAACTATGGCTACACCTTC | CSASTGKNYGYTF
once | TRBJ1-6 | 14 | TRBV12-3/TRBV12-4 | . | TGTGCCAGCAGCTCCGGGGGGGACAATTCACCCCTCCACTTT | CASSSGGDNSPLHF
few | TRBJ2-5 | 14 | TRBV29-1 | TRBD1 | TGCAGCGTTAAGGACAGGGGAGAACAAGAGACCCAGTACTTC | CSVKDRGEQETQYF
. | TRBJ2-2 | 15 | TRBV5-1 | TRBD1 | TGCGCCAGCAGCTTTGAGGACAGGGCTAACGGGGAGCTGTTTTTT | CASSFEDRANGELFF
few | TRBJ1-2 | 13 | TRBV7-2 | TRBD1 | TGTGCCAGCAGCTCAACAGGGGTGGGTGGCTACACCTTC | CASSSTGVGGYTF
. | TRBJ2-3 | 13 | TRBV7-9 | . | TGTGCCAGCAAAACGGCGGGCGCAGATACGCAGTATTTT | CASKTAGADTQYF
. | TRBJ2-7 | 14 | TRBV12-3/TRBV12-4 | . | TGTGCCAGCTGGGTAGGGGATAACTCCTACGAGCAGTACTTC | CASWVGDNSYEQYF
. | TRBJ1-2 | 16 | TRBV7-2 | TRBD1 | TGTGCCAGCAGCCGCGAACCGGGACAGGGGAACTATGGCTACACCTTC | CASSREPGQGNYGYTF
few | TRBJ2-7 | 19 | TRBV28 | TRBD2 | TGTGCCAGCAGTTCCGCGACTAGCGGGAGCGCCCCTTTGACCTACGAGCAGTACTTC | CASSSATSGSAPLTYEQYF
. | TRBJ2-5 | 15 | TRBV28 | . | TGTGCCAGCAGCCTAAGTAAGAGGGGCAAAGAGACCCAGTACTTC | CASSLSKRGKETQYF
. | TRBJ1-1 | 16 | TRBV20-1 | TRBD1 | TGCAGTGCTAGAGACCCGGGACAGGGTTATGACACTGAAGCTTTCTTT | CSARDPGQGYDTEAFF
few | TRBJ2-5 | 11 | TRBV7-2 | . | TGTGCCAGCAGCGTAGCTCAGACCCAGTACTTC | CASSVAQTQYF
. | TRBJ2-7 | 16 | TRBV5-6 | . | TGTGCCAGCAGCCGCTCGGCGTGGGGGCGATCCTACGAGCAGTACTTC | CASSRSAWGRSYEQYF
. | TRBJ1-2 | 12 | TRBV11-3 | . | TGTGCCAGCAGCTTTCCGAGCGGGCGGGCCACCTTC | CASSFPSGRATF
. | TRBJ2-1 | 16 | TRBV27 | . | TGTGCCAGCAGTTTAAAACGGCAGCTTGGGTCTGATGAGCAGTTCTTC | CASSLKRQLGSDEQFF
. | TRBJ1-6 | 15 | TRBV19 | . | TGTGCCAGTAGTATGGGCGACCAGTATAATTCACCCCTCCACTTT | CASSMGDQYNSPLHF
. | TRBJ2-1 | 16 | TRBV28 | TRBD2 | TGTGCCAGCAGTTTCTTCGCGGGAGGCTCCTACAATGAGCAGTTCTTC | CASSFFAGGSYNEQFF
. | TRBJ2-3 | 15 | TRBV6-1 | . | TGTGCCAGCAGCTTTAGAGGACGAGTGACAGATACGCAGTATTTT | CASSFRGRVTDTQYF
. | TRBJ2-7 | 17 | TRBV4-1 | TRBD2 | TGCGCCAGCAGCCTTAGACTAGCGGGAGCCGCTTCCTACGAGCAGTACTTC | CASSLRLAGAASYEQYF
. | TRBJ2-1 | 17 | TRBV11-3 | TRBD2 | TGTGCCAGCAGCTTCGGGCTAGCGGCCGAAATTCGCAATGAGCAGTTCTTC | CASSFGLAAEIRNEQFF
few | TRBJ2-7 | 13 | TRBV7-2 | . | TGTGCCAGCAGCACCATTCGCTCCTACGAGCAGTACTTC | CASSTIRSYEQYF
. | TRBJ2-3 | 16 | TRBV9 | . | TGTGCCAGCAGCGCCCATTCCCCAACCCCCACAGATACGCAGTATTTT | CASSAHSPTPTDTQYF
. | TRBJ2-2 | 20 | TRBV12-3/TRBV12-4 | TRBD1 | TGTGCCAGCAGTTTATTTTTTTTCGGGGACAGGCGCCTACAGACCGGGGAGCTGTTTTTT | CASSLFFFGDRRLQTGELFF
. | TRBJ2-1 | 13 | TRBV6-5 | . | TGTGCCAGCAGTCCTCCGGGAATTGGCGAGCAGTTCTTC | CASSPPGIGEQFF
. | TRBJ1-1 | 15 | TRBV10-1 | TRBD1 | TGCGCCAGCATAACCGGGACAGCCTTGAACACTGAAGCTTTCTTT | CASITGTALNTEAFF
. | TRBJ2-4 | 20 | TRBV14 | TRBD2 | TGTGCCAGCAGCCAAGAGGTCGTGGCGGGAGAGGGGTTTCGTAAAAACATTCAGTACTTC | CASSQEVVAGEGFRKNIQYF
. | TRBJ1-5 | 13 | TRBV3-1 | . | TGTGCCAGCGGGGGGGGGCCCAGGCAGCCCCAGCATTTT | CASGGGPRQPQHF
. | TRBJ2-1 | 15 | TRBV9 | . | TGTGCCAGCAGCACCCAGGAGGGGACATTAAATGAGCAGTTCTTC | CASSTQEGTLNEQFF